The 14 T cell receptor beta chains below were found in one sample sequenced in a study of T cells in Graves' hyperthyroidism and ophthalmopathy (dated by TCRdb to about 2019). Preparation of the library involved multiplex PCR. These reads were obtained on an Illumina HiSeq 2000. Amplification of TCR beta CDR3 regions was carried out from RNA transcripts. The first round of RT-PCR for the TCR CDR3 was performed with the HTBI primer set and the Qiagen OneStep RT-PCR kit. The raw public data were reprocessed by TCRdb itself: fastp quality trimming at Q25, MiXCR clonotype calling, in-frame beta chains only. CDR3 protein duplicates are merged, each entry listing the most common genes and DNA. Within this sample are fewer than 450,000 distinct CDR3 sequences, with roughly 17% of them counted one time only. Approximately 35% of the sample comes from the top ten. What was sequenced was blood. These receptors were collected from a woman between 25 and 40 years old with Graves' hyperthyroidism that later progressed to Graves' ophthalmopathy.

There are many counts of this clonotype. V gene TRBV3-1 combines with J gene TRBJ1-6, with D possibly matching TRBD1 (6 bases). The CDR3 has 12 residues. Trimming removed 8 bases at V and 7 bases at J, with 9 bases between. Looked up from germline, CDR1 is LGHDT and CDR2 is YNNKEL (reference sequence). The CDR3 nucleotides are TGTGCCAGCGGACAGTCAAATTCACCCCTCCACTTT. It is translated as CASGQSNSPLHF.

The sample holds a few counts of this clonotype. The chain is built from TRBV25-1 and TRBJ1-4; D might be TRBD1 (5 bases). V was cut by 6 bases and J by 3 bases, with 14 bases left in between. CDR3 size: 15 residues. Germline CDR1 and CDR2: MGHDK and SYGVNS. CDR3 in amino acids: CASSPGGKANEKLFF. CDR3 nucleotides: TGTGCCAGCAGCCCCGGGGGGAAGGCTAATGAAAAACTGTTTTTT. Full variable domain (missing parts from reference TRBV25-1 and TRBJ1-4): EADIYQTPRYLVIGTGKKITLECSQTMGHDKMYWYQQDPGMELHLIHYSYGVNSTEKGDLSSESTVSRIRTEHFPLTLESARPSHTSQYLCASSPGGKANEKLFFGSGTQLSVL.

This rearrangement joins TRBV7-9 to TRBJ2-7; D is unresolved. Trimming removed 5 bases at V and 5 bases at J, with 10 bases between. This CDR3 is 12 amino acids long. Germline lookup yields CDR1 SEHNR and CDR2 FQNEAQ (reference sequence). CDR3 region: CASSHDTNEQYF. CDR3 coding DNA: TGTGCCAGCAGCCACGACACTAACGAGCAGTACTTC. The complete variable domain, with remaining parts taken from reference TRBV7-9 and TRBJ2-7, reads DTGVSQNPRHKITKRGQNVTFRCDPISEHNRLYWYRQTLGQGPEFLTYFQNEAQLEKSRLLSDRFSAERPKGSFSTLEIQRTEQGDSAMYLCASSHDTNEQYFGPGTRLTVT.

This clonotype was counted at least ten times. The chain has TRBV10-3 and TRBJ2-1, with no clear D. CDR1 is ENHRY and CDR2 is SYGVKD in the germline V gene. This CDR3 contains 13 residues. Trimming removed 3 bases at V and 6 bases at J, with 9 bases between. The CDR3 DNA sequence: TGTGCCATCAGTGATGTAGGCTCCAATGAGCAGTTCTTC. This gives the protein CAISDVGSNEQFF.

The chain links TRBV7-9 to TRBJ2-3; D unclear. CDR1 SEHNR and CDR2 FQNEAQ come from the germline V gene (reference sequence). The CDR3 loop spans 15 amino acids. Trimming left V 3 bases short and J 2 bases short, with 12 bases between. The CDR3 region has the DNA TGTGCCAGCAGCTTTCGTGGACCCTACACAGATACGCAGTATTTT. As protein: CASSFRGPYTDTQYF.

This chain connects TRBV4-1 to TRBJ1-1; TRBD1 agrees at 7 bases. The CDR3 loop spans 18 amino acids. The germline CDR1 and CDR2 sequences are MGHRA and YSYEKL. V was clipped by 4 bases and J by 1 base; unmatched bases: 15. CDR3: CASSLQAGGMGQNTEAFF. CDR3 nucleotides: TGCGCCAGCAGCCTACAGGCAGGGGGGATGGGACAGAACACTGAAGCTTTCTTT.

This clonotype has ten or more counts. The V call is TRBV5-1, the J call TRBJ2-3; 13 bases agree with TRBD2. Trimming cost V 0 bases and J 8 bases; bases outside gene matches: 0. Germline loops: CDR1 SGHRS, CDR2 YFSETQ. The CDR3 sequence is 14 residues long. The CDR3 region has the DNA TGCGCCAGCAGCTTGGGACTAGCGGGGGGTACGCAGTATTTT. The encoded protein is CASSLGLAGGTQYF.

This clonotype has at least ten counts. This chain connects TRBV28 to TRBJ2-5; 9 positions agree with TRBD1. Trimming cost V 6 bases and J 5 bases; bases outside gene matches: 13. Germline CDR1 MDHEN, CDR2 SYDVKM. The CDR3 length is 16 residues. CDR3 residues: CASSPLHRGHRETQYF. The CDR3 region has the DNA TGTGCCAGCAGCCCACTCCACAGGGGGCATCGGGAGACCCAGTACTTC.

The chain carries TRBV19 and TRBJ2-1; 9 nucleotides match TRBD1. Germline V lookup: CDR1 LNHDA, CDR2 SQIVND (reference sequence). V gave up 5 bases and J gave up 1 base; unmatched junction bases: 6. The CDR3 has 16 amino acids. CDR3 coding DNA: TGTGCCAGTAGTGCTCCGGGACAGGGATCCTACAATGAGCAGTTCTTC. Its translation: CASSAPGQGSYNEQFF. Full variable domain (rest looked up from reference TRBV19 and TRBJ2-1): DGGITQSPKYLFRKEGQNVTLSCEQNLNHDAMYWYRQDPGQGLRLIYYSQIVNDFQKGDIAEGYSVSREKKESFPLTVTSAQKNPTAFYLCASSAPGQGSYNEQFFGPGTRLTVL.

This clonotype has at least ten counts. CDR3 sequence (DNA): TGTGCCAGCGCCCTTTCCGACAGAAGGGAGACCCAGTACTTC. Its protein product is CASALSDRRETQYF. V gene TRBV2 combines with J gene TRBJ2-5, with D possibly being TRBD1 (5 bases). V lost 8 bases and J 5 bases, leaving 18 bases between the germline ends. Germline V gene data show CDR1 as SNHLY and CDR2 as FYNNEI. This CDR3 is built from 14 residues.

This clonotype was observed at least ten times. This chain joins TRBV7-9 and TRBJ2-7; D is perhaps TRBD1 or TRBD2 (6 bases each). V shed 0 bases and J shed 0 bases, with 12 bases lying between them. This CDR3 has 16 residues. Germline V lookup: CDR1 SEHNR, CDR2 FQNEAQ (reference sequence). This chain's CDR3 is CASSLASEGGSYEQYF. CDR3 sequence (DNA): TGTGCCAGCAGCTTAGCGTCGGAGGGGGGCTCCTACGAGCAGTACTTC.

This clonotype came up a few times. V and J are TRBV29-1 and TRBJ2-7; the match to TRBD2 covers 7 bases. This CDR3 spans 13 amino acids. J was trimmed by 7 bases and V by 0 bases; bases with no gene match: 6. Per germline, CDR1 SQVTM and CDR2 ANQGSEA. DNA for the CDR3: TGCAGCGTTGAAGAAAGTGGGCGGGGGGAGCAGTACTTC. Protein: CSVEESGRGEQYF.

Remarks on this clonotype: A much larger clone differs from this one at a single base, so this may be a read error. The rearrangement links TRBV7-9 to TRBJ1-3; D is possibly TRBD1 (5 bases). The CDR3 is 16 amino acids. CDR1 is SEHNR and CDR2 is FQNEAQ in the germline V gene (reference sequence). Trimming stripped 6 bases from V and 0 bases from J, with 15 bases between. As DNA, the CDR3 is TGTGCCAGCAGACCATTTTGGGGGGACTCTGGAAACACCATATATTTT. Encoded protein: CASRPFWGDSGNTIYF.

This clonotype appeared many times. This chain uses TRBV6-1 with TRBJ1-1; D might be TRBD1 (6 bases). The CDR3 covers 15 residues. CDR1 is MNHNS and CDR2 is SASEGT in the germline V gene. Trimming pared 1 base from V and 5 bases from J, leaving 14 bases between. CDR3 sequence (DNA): TGTGCCAGCAGTGAAGAGGGGGGAGGACGGACTGAAGCTTTCTTT. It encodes CASSEEGGGRTEAFF.